These 2 T cell receptor beta chains share one sample of origin, sequenced in a study of T cell clonality in common variable immunodeficiency. Using immunoSEQ multiplex PCR, the repertoire was profiled, and TCRdb retains in-frame clones only, with some absent. The sample contains about 52,000 clones, none of them singletons. Sequenced: peripheral blood mononuclear cells. These receptors originate from a person aged 18 to 70 in good health.

In its sample, this clone was seen many times. The observed sequence ends 3 residues before the CDR3 terminus, with the missing tail filled in from the germline J gene. The J gene is TRBJ2-1, the V gene TRBV20-1, with TRBD1 matching 9 bases. Germline-derived CDR1 and CDR2 are DFQATT and SNEGSKA (reference sequence). Germline trimming cut 5 bases from V and 1 base from J; bases unmatched to any gene: 3. The CDR3 has 14 amino acids. The CDR3 loop is CSAYDRGSYNEQFF. The sequenced CDR3 bases are TGCAGTGCTTACGACAGGGGGTCCTACAATGAG.

This clone was observed many times. The read comes to an end 3 residues before the CDR3 does, leaving the germline J gene to fill in the end. The chain couples TRBV12-3 or TRBV12-4 to TRBJ2-7; TRBD1 matches at 8 bases. V lost 6 bases and J lost 1; bases outside the gene matches: 11. The CDR3 totals 16 residues. The DNA read from the CDR3 is TGTGCCAGCAGCCCTATTCTCGGGACAGGATCCTACGAG. It is translated as CASSPILGTGSYE. The full CDR3 protein reads CASSPILGTGSYEQYF.